This T cell receptor beta chain was documented in a study of T cells in Graves' hyperthyroidism and ophthalmopathy. Whole-study context: Peripheral blood collection took place at initial diagnosis, before any treatment.

RNA transcripts yielded amplified TCR beta CDR3 regions. TCR CDR3 regions were first amplified by RT-PCR with HTBI primers. Using its own MiXCR run on the multiplex PCR reads, TCRdb lists one record per CDR3 protein. The data show 500,000 or so distinct CDR3 sequences, roughly 15% seen once. Study-wide findings and caveats: A 13 V-J model separated ophthalmopathy from stable hyperthyroidism.

This clonotype was counted many times. The antigen is unknown. Used for diagnoses were clinical symptoms, serum thyroxine and TRAb, thyroid ultrasound and orbital computed tomography. The CDR3 runs 13 residues. Germline-derived CDR1 and CDR2 are SGHVS and FQNEAQ. V was pared by 0 bases and J by 4 bases, with 4 bases between. The clonotype comes from a woman aged 18-35 years with Graves' ophthalmopathy. What was sequenced was blood. The chain joins TRBV7-8 to TRBJ1-5; the D is unclear. CDR3 region: CASSLAENQPQHF. CDR3 sequence (DNA): TGTGCCAGCAGCTTAGCAGAGAATCAGCCCCAGCATTTT.